This entry concerns a single T cell receptor beta chain. Its target is not known. This sample stems from a study of beta chain features in type 1 diabetes. The study reverse transcribed the entire isolated RNA, so it sequenced expressed TCRB transcripts. Profiling relied on immunoSEQ multiplex PCR, and the TCRdb table lists in-frame clones only, not all of them. This table has some 350,000 clones, 13% appearing once. This CDR3 comprises 12 residues. Germline loops: CDR1 KGHSH, CDR2 LQKENI. The germline V and J ends were trimmed by 6 bases and 5 bases, with 10 bases remaining between them. Findings of the study overall: TCRB CDR3 length was moderately but significantly reduced in all four CD4+ subsets of Type 1 diabetes patients.

The sequence was collected from a woman aged 18-29 years with type 1 diabetes. The rearrangement uses TRBV18 and TRBJ2-5; possibly TRBD1 for D (6 bases). Sequencing used naive CD4+ T cells from blood. The CDR3 is CASSHRVETQYF. The DNA for the CDR3 is TGTGCCAGCTCGCACAGGGTGGAGACCCAGTACTTC.